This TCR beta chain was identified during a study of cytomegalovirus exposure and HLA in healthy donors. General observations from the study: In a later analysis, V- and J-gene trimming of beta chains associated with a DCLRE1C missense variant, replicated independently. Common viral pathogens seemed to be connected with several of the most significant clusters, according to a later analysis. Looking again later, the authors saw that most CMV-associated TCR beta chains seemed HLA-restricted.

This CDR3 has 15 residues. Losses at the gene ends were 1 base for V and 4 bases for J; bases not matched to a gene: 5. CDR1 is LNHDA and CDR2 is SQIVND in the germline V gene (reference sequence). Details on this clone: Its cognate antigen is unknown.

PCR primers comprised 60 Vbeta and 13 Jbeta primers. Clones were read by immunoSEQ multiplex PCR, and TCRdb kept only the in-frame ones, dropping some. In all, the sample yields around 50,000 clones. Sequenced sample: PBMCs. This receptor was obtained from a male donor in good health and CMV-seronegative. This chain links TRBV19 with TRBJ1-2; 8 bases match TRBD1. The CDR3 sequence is CASSIGQGAFYGYTF. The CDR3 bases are TGTGCCAGTAGTATAGGGCAGGGGGCCTTCTATGGCTACACCTTC.